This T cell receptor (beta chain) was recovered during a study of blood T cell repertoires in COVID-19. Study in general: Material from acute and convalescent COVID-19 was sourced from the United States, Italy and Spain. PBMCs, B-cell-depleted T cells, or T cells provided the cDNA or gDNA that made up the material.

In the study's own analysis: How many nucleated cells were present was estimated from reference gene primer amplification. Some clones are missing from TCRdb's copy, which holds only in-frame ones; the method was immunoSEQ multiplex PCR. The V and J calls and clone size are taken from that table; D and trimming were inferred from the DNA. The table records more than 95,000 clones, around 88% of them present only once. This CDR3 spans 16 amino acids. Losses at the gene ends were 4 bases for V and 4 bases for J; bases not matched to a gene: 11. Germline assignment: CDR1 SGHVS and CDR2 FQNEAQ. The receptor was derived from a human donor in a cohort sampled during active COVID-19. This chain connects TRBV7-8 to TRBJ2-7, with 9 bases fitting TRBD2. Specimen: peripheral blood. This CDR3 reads CASSSGVASGMYEQYF. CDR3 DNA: TGTGCCAGCAGCTCCGGGGTGGCTAGCGGGATGTACGAGCAGTACTTC.